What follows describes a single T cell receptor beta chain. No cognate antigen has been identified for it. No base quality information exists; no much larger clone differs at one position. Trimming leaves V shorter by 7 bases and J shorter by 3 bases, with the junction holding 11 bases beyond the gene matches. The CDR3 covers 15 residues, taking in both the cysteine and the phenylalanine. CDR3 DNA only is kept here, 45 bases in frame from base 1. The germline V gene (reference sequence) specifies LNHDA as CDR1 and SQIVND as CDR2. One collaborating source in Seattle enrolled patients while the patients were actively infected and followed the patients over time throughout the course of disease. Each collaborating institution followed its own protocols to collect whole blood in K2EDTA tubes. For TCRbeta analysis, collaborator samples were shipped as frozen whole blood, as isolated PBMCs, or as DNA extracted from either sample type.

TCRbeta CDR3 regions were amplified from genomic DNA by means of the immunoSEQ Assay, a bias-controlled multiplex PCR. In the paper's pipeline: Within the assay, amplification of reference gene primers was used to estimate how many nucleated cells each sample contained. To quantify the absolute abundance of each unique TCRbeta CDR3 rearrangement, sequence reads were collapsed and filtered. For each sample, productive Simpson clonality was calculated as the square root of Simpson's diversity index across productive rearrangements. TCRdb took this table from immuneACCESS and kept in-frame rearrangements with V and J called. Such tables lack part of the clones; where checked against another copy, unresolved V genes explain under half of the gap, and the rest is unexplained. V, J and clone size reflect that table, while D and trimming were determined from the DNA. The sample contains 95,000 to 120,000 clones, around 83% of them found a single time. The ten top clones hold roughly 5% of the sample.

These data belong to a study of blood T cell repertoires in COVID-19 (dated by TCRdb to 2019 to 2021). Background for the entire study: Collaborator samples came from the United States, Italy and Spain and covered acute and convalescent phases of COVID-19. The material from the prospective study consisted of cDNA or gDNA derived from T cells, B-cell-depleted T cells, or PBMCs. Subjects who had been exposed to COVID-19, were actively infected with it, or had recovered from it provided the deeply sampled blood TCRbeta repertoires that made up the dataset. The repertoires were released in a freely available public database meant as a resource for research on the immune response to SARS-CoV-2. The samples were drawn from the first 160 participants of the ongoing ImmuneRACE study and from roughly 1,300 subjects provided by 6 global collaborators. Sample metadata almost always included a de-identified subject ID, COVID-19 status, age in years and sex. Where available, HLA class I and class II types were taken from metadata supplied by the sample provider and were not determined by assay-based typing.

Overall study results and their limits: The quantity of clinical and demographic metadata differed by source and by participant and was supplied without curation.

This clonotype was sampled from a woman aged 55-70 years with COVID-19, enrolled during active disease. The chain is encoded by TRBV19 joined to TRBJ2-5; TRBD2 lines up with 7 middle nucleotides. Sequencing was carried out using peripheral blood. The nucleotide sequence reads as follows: TGTGCCAGTACCGCCCGGCGGGGGAAGAAAGAGACCCAGTACTTC. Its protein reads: CASTARRGKKETQYF.